This entry is about one T cell receptor beta chain. Its cognate antigen is unknown. The table came from immunoSEQ multiplex PCR; TCRdb's copy has only in-frame clones and leaves some out. In the table there are over 100,000 clones, around nine tenths of which are singletons. The CDR3 extends over 11 amino acids. V was pared by 4 bases and J by 8 bases, with 11 bases between. Germline V gene sequence: CDR1 DFQATT, CDR2 SNEGSKA (reference sequence). The data derive from a study of T cell responses to AZD1222 COVID-19 vaccine. Study-wide results and caveats: Regions left unmutated in variants are reportedly the target of nearly half of spike-specific TCRs. The breadth and depth of Spike-specific TCRs increased once two AZD1222 doses had been given. Dominant at 160-218 and 743-854, vaccine-associated CD4 TCRs also spanned spike.

The chain combines TRBV20-1 with TRBJ1-2; the D is unclear. This sample comprised peripheral blood, obtained on day 0 of AZD1222 vaccination. This TCR was recovered from an adult in good health. CDR3 bases: TGCAGTGCTACCCTCGCGAGGGGCTACACCTTC. It codes for CSATLARGYTF.